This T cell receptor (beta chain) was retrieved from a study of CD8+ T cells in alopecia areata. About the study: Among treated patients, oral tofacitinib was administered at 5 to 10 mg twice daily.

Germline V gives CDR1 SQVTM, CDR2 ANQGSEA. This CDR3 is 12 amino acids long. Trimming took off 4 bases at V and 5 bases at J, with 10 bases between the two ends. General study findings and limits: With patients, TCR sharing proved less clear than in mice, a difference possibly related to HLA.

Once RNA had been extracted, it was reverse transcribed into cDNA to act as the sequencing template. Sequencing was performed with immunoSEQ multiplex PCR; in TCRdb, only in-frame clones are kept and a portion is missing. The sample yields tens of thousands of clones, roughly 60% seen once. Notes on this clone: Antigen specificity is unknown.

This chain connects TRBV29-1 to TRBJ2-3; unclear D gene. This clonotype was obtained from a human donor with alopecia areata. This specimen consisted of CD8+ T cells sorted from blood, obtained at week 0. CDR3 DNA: TGCAGCGTTGTTACGGGTGGAGATACGCAGTATTTT. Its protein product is CSVVTGGDTQYF.